This paragraph covers one T cell receptor (beta chain) sequence. The specificity of this receptor is unknown. No base qualities exist here, and no much larger clone lies one base off it. These data come from a study of blood T cell repertoires in COVID-19 (dated by TCRdb to the early 2020s). Concerning the study at large: Samples from collaborators originated in the United States, Italy and Spain and spanned both the acute and convalescent phases of COVID-19. The dataset comprised deeply sampled blood TCRbeta repertoires from subjects exposed to, actively infected with, or recovered from COVID-19. The repertoires were made available in a free public database intended to serve as a resource for research on the immune response to SARS-CoV-2. The prospective study material was composed of cDNA or gDNA derived from T cells, B-cell-depleted T cells, or PBMCs. Where available, HLA class I and class II types were taken from metadata supplied by the sample provider and were not determined by assay-based typing. Nearly every sample came with metadata listing a de-identified subject ID, COVID-19 status, age in years and sex. Samples came from the ongoing ImmuneRACE study (first 160 participants) plus 1,254 subjects from 6 global collaborators.

Looking up the germline V gene yields CDR1 SQVTM and CDR2 ANQGSEA. There are 15 amino acids in the CDR3, from cysteine to phenylalanine inclusive. Here the CDR3 DNA is all that survives: 45 bases in frame from base 1. V drops 8 bases and J drops 0 bases, leaving 20 bases in between. The immunoSEQ Assay, a bias-controlled multiplex PCR, was used to amplify TCRbeta CDR3 regions from genomic DNA. The original methods were these. Within the assay, amplification of reference gene primers was used to estimate how many nucleated cells each sample contained. Sequence reads were collapsed and filtered to measure the absolute abundance of every unique TCRbeta CDR3 rearrangement. For each sample, productive Simpson clonality was calculated by taking the square root of Simpson's diversity index across productive rearrangements. As stored in TCRdb, this immuneACCESS dataset retains in-frame rearrangements with V and J assigned. A fraction of the clones does not appear; measured against another copy, unresolved V genes explain less than half of the discrepancy, and the remainder lacks a known reason. V and J calls and clone size are those listed in that table; D and trimming were worked out from the DNA. This sample gives about 300,000 clones in total; about nine tenths of them show up just once. Together, the top ten hold under 3% of the sample.

Participants in the prospective study were enrolled through a virtual design, were aged 18 to 89 years, and lived in approximately 25 United States geographic areas. To assign participants to cohorts, the prospective study relied on clinical history that participants themselves reported in a screening survey and a study questionnaire. Recovered participants in ImmuneRACE Cohort 3 were defined as having two consecutive negative NP/OP PCR tests, clearance from a healthcare professional, or resolution of symptoms. Mobile phlebotomists in the prospective study collected whole blood, serum and a nasopharyngeal or oropharyngeal swab from every participant. Prospective study participants could optionally give additional blood draws and questionnaires over an approximately 2-month period. Before DNA extraction, blood samples from the prospective study were shipped at room temperature or frozen. General findings and caveats noted by the study authors: How much clinical and demographic metadata was included differed by source and by participant, and the metadata was provided uncurated.

The sample was PBMCs or T cells enriched from blood (not recorded which). The sequence was obtained from a woman aged 18-29 years who had recovered from COVID-19. The chain uses TRBV29-1 and TRBJ2-7; the D segment could be TRBD2, given 5 matching bases. At the DNA level, the sequence is TGCAGCTTTCTCGACGCCGGGAATCTCTCCTACGAGCAGTACTTC. Its product reads: CSFLDAGNLSYEQYF.